This TCR beta chain was identified in a study of T cells in Graves' hyperthyroidism and ophthalmopathy. Germline CDR1 reads DFQATT; CDR2 reads SNEGSKA (reference sequence). The ends were cut back, 0 bases at V and 1 base at J, with 10 bases in the middle. The CDR3 length is 15 residues. Absent ophthalmopathy progression within 18 months defined stable Graves' hyperthyroidism. These patients, aged 18 to 65, had recently diagnosed hyperthyroidism lasting under 2 months. Patients showing uncontrolled infection, other autoimmune disease, pregnancy or lactation were ineligible. The CDR3 regions of TCR beta were amplified from RNA transcripts. A set of HTBI primers served as the primers for a first-round RT-PCR of the TCR CDR3. Each CDR3 protein is one row after TCRdb ran MiXCR on the multiplex PCR reads. The sample lists fewer than 700,000 distinct CDR3 sequences; roughly 15% were seen once. In its sample, this clonotype was seen a few times.

The rearrangement links TRBV20-1 to TRBJ1-5; possible D gene TRBD1, 6 bases. This clonotype originated in a woman aged 25-40 years with Graves' hyperthyroidism. The sample was blood. The CDR3 nucleotides read TGCAGTGCTAGAGAGGGCAGGGGCAGCAATCAGCCCCAGCATTTT. Protein product: CSAREGRGSNQPQHF.